This T cell receptor (beta chain) emerged from a study of blood T cells in healthy people across ages. Whole-study results and caveats: Diversity was higher, and naive CD4+ cells more numerous, in long-lived donors than in aged donors.

The CDR3 has 20 residues. Per the germline V gene, CDR1 is MNHEY and CDR2 is SVGAGI. J gave up 2 bases and V 2 bases, and 16 bases lay outside the gene matches. Note on this clonotype: Its specificity is unknown.

Through a sample-barcoded 5' primer and a J-beta primer mix, a second PCR was run for about 6 to 11 cycles. TCRdb independently ran MiXCR on the 5' RACE reads; one entry per CDR3 protein. The sample contains some 1.6 million distinct CDR3 sequences, about 35% of which appear only once. This chain uses TRBV6-5 with TRBJ1-4; 8 nucleotides match TRBD1. Sequenced sample: blood. This sequence was found in a woman between 25 and 40 years old in good health. In DNA form, the CDR3 reads TGTGCCAGCAGTTACGGTCCCTTTCGACAGGGGTCCGATACTAATGAAAAACTGTTTTTT. Amino acids: CASSYGPFRQGSDTNEKLFF.